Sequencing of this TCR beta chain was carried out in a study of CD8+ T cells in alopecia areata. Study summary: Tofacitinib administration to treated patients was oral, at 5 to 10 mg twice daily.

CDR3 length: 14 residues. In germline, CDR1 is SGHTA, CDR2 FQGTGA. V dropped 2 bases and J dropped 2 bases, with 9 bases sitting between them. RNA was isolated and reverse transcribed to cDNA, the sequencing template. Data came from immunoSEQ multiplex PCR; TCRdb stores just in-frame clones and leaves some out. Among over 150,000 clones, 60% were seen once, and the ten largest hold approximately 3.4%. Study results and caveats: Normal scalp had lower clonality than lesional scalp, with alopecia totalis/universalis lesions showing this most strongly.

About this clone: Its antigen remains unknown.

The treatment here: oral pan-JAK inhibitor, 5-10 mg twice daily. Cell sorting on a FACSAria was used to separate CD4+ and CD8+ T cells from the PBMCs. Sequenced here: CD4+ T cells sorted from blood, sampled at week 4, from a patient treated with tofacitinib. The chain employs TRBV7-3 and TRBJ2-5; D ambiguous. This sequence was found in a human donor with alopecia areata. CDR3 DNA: TGTGCCAGCAGCTTAGGCGGTGATCAAGAGACCCAGTACTTC. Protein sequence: CASSLGGDQETQYF.